This TCR beta chain was observed in a study of T cells in Graves' hyperthyroidism and ophthalmopathy. Study in general: Before any treatment, at initial diagnosis, peripheral blood was collected. Study results and caveats: Blood also showed most of the thyroid clonotypes that were expanded above 0.001.

Lactation, pregnancy, other autoimmune disease or uncontrolled infection led to exclusion of patients. This clonotype was picked up many times. Its matching antigen is unknown. Template material for amplifying TCR beta CDR3 regions consisted of RNA transcripts. TCR CDR3 regions were first amplified by RT-PCR with HTBI primers. TCRdb passed the multiplex PCR reads through MiXCR, listing each CDR3 protein once. The sample has roughly 750,000 distinct CDR3 sequences, 16% seen once. Sequences were obtained from blood. The sequence came from a man younger than 35 with Graves' hyperthyroidism.

CDR3 protein: CAWSVPGATYSGYTF. The CDR3 DNA is TGTGCCTGGAGTGTACCTGGTGCGACCTACAGCGGCTACACCTTC. This rearrangement joins TRBV30 to TRBJ1-2, with D uncertain. Germline values: CDR1 GTSNPN, CDR2 SVGIG (reference sequence). Between the trimmed V and J ends, which lost 0 bases and 8 bases, there was a span of 19 bases. The CDR3 is 15 residues long.